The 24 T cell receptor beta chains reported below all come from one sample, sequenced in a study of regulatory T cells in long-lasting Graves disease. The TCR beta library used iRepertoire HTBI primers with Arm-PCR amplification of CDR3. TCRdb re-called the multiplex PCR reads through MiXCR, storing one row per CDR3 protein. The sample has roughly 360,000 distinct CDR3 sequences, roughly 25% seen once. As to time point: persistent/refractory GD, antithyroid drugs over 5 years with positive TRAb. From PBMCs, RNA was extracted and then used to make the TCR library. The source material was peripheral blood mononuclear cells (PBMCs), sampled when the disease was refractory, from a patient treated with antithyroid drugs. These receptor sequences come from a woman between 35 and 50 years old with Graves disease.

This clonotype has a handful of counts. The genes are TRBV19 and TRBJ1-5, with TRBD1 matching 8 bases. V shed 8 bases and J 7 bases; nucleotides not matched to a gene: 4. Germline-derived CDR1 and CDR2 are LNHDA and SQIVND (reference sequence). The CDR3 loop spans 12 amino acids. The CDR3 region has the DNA TGTGCCAGTGACAGGGGCGGACAGCCCCAGCATTTT. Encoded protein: CASDRGGQPQHF.

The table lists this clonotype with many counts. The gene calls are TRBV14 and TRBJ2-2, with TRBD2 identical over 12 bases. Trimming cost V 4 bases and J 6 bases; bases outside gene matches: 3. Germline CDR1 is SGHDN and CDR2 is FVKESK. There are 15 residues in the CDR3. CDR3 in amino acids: CASSRTSGRSGELFF. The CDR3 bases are TGTGCCAGCAGCCGAACTAGCGGGAGGTCCGGGGAGCTGTTTTTT. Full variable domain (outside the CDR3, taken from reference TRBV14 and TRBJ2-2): EAGVTQFPSHSVIEKGQTVTLRCDPISGHDNLYWYRRVMGKEIKFLLHFVKESKQDESGMPNNRFLAERTGGTYSTLKVQPAELEDSGVYFCASSRTSGRSGELFFGEGSRLTVL.

CDR3 sequence reads: CASSKTGGVQPQHF. CDR3 bases: TGTGCCAGCAGCAAAACAGGGGGCGTTCAGCCCCAGCATTTT. The rearrangement links TRBV6-1 to TRBJ1-5, with 9 bases identical to TRBD1. Germline V lookup: CDR1 MNHNS, CDR2 SASEGT. There are 14 residues in the CDR3. After removal of 6 bases from V and 6 bases from J, the junction contained 6 bases not matched to a gene.

The CDR3 spells CASSAPTDTQYF. DNA for the CDR3: TGCGCCAGCAGCGCCCCCACAGATACGCAGTATTTT. The V call is TRBV5-1, the J call TRBJ2-3, with D uncertain. The CDR3 is 12 amino acids. Deletions cut 4 bases from V and 2 bases from J, with 5 bases between. Germline V gene sequence: CDR1 SGHRS, CDR2 YFSETQ.

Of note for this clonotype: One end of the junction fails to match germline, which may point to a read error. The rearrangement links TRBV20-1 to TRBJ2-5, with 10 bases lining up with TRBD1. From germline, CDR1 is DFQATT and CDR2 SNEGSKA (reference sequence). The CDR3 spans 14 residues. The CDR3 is CSARRQGALETQYF. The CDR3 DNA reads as TGCAGTGCTAGACGACAGGGGGCCCTCGAGACCCAATACTTC.

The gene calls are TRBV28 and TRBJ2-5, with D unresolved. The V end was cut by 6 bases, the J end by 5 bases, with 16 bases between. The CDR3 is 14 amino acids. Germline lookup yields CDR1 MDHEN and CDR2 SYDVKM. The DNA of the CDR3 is TGTGCCAGCAGGGCGGTAGTGAGCCGCGAGACCCAGTACTTC. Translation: CASRAVVSRETQYF.

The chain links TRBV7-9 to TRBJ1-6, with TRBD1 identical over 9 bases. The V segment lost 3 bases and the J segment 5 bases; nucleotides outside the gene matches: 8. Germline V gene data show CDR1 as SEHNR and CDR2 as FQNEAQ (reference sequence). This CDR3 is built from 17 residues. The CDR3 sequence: CASSLGQGSINNSPLHF. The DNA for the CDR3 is TGTGCCAGCAGCTTGGGACAGGGCTCCATTAATAATTCACCCCTCCACTTT.

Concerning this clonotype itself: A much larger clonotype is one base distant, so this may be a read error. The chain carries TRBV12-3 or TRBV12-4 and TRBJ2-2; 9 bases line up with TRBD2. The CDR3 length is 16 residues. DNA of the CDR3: TGTGCCAGCAGTTTTAGACTAGCGGTTAGCACCGGGGAGCTGGTTTTT. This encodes CASSFRLAVSTGELVF.

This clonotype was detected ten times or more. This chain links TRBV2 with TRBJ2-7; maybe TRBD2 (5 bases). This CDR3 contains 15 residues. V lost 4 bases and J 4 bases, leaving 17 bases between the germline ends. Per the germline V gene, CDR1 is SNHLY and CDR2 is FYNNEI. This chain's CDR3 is CASSVSASHLYEQYF. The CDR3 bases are TGTGCCAGCAGTGTATCGGCTAGCCACCTTTACGAGCAGTACTTC.

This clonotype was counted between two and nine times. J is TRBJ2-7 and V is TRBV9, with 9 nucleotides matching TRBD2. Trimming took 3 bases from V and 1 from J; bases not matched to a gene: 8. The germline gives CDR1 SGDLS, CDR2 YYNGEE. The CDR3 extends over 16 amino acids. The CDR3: CASSASSTSGSYEQYF. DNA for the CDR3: TGTGCCAGCAGCGCATCATCGACTAGCGGATCCTACGAGCAGTACTTC.

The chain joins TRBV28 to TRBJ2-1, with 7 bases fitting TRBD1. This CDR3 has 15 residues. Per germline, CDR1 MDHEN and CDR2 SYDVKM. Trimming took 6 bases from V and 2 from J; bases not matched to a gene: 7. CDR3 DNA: TGTGCCAGCAGCTCCCGGGACAGACCCTACAATGAGCAGTTCTTC. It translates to CASSSRDRPYNEQFF. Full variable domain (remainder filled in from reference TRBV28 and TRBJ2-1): DVKVTQSSRYLVKRTGEKVFLECVQDMDHENMFWYRQDPGLGLRLIYFSYDVKMKEKGDIPEGYSVSREKKERFSLILESASTNQTSMYLCASSSRDRPYNEQFFGPGTRLTVL.

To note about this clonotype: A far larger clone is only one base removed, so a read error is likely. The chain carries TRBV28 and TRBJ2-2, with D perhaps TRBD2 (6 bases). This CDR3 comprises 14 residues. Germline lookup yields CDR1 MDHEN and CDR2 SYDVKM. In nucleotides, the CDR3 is TGTGCCAGCAGTTTAGGAGGGAACACCGGGGAGCTGTCTTTT. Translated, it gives CASSLGGNTGELSF.

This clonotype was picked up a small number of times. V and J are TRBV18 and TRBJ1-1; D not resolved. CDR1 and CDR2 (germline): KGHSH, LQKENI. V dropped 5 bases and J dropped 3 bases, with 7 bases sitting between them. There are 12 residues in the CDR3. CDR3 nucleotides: TGTGCCAGCTCAAACATGGACACTGAAGCTTTCTTT. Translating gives CASSNMDTEAFF.

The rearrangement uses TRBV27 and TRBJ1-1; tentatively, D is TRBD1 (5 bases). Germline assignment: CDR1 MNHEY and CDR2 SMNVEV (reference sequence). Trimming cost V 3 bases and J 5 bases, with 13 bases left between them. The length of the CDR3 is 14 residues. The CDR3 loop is CASSFYRGNTEAFF. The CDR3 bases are TGTGCCAGCAGTTTTTATCGGGGGAATACTGAAGCTTTCTTT.

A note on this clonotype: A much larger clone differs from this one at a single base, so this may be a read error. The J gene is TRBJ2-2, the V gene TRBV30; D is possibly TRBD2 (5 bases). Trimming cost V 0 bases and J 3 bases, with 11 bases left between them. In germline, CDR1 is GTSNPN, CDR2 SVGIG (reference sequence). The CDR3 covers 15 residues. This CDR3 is CAWSVGGLDTGELFF. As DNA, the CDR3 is TGTGCCTGGAGTGTAGGTGGACTGGACACCGGGGAGCTGTTTTTT.

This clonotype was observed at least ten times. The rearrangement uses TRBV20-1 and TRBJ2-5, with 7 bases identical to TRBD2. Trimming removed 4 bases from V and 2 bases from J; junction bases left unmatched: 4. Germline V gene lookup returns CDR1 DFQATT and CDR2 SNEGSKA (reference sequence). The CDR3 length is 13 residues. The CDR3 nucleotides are TGCAGTGCTACCTCTAGCGGACAAGAGACCCAGTACTTC. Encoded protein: CSATSSGQETQYF.

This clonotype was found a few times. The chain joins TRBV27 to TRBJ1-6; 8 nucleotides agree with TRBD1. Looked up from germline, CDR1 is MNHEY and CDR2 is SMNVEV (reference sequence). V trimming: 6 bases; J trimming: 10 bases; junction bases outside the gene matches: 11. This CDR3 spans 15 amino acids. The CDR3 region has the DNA TGTGCCAGCAGGACATTAGGACAGGGTGGGTCACCCCTCCACTTT. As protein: CASRTLGQGGSPLHF.

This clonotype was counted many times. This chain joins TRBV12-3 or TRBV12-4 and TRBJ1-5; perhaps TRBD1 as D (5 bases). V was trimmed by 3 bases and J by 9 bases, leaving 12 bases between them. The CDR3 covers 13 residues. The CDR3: CASSLGVSRPQHF. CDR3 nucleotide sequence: TGTGCCAGCAGTTTGGGGGTCTCTCGGCCCCAGCATTTT.

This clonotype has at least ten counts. CDR3 coding DNA: TGTGCCAGCAGGAGGATTCCCGGGACAGGGGCCTACGAGCAGTACTTC. Encoded protein: CASRRIPGTGAYEQYF. V gene TRBV28 combines with J gene TRBJ2-7, with TRBD1 matching over 10 bases. Germline lookup yields CDR1 MDHEN and CDR2 SYDVKM. V was clipped by 6 bases and J by 2 bases; unmatched bases: 10. The CDR3 is made up of 16 amino acids.

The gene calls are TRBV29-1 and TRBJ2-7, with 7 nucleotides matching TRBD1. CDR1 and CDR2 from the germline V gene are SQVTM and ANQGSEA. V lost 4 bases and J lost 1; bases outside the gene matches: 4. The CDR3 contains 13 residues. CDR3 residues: CSVARDRSYEQYF. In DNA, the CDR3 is TGCAGCGTTGCCAGGGACAGATCCTACGAGCAGTACTTC.

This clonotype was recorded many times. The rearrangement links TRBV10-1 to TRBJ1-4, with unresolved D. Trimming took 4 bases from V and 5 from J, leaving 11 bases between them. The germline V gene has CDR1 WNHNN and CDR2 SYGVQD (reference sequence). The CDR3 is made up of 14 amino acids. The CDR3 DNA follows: TGCGCCAGCAGTGGAAGGGAGAGCAATGAAAAACTGTTTTTT. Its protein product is CASSGRESNEKLFF.

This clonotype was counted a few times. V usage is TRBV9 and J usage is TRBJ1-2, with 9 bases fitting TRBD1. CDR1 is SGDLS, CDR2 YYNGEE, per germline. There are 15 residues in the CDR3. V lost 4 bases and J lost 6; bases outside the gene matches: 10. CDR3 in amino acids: CASSSYLGQGNGYTF. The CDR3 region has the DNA TGTGCCAGCAGCTCCTACTTGGGACAGGGTAATGGCTACACCTTC.

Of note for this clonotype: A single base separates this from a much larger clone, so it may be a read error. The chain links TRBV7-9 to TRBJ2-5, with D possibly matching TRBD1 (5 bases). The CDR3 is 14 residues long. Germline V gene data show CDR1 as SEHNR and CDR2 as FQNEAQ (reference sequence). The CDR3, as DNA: TGTACCAGCAGCTTAGGGGTGCCACAAGAGACCCAGTACTTC. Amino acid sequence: CTSSLGVPQETQYF.

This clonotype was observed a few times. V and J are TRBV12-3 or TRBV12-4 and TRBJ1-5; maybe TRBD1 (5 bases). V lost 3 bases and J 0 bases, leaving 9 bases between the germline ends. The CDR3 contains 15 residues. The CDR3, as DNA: TGTGCCAGCAGTTTCGGAGGGGCTAGCAATCAGCCCCAGCATTTT. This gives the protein CASSFGGASNQPQHF.